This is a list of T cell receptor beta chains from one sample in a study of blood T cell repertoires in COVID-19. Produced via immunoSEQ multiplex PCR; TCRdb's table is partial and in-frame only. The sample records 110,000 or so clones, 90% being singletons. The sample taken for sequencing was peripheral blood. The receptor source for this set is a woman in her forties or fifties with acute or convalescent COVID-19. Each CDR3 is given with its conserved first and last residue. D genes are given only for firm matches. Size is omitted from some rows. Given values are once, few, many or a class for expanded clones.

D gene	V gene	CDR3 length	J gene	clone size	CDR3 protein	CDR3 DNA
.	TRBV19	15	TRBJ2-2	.	CASRTGQTNTGELFF	TGTGCCAGTAGAACCGGACAGACTAACACCGGGGAGCTGTTTTTT
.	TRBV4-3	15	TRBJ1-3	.	CASSQGHTVRNTIYF	TGCGCCAGCAGCCAAGGACATACCGTAAGAAACACCATATATTTT
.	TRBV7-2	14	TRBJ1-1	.	CASSFTGLNTEAFF	TGTGCCAGCAGCTTTACAGGGCTGAACACTGAAGCTTTCTTT
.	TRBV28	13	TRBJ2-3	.	CASAGRSTDTQYF	TGTGCTTCGGCGGGACGGAGCACAGATACGCAGTATTTT
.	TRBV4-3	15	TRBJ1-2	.	CASSQDEGAQDGYTF	TGCGCCAGCAGCCAAGATGAAGGGGCGCAGGATGGCTACACCTTC
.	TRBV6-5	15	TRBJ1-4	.	CASSYSRPSGEKLFF	TGTGCCAGCAGTTACTCCCGGCCCTCGGGTGAAAAACTGTTTTTT
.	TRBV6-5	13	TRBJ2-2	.	CASMPGATGELFF	TGTGCCAGCATGCCGGGAGCCACCGGGGAGCTGTTTTTT
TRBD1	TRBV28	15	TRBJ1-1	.	CASSRGQGSSTEAFF	TGTGCCAGCAGTAGAGGACAGGGCAGTTCCACTGAAGCTTTCTTT
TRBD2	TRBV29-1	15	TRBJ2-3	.	CSVSPSGEGADTQYF	TGCAGCGTTTCTCCTAGCGGGGAAGGTGCAGATACGCAGTATTTT
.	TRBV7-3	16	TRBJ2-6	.	CASSLFQVAGANVLTF	TGTGCCAGCAGCTTATTTCAGGTGGCCGGGGCCAACGTCCTGACTTTC
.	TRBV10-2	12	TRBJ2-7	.	CASSEGSYEQYF	TGCGCCAGCAGTGAGGGGAGCTACGAGCAGTACTTC
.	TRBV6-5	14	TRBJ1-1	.	CASSYSTLNTEAFF	TGTGCCAGCAGTTATTCGACTTTGAACACTGAAGCTTTCTTT
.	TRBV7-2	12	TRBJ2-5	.	CASSPVQETQYF	TGTGCCAGCAGCCCCGTCCAAGAGACCCAGTACTTC
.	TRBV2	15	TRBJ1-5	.	CASSEFGGVNQPQHF	TGTGCCAGCAGTGAATTTGGGGGCGTTAATCAGCCCCAGCATTTT
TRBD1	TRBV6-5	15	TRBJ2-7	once	CASRTDRAITYEQYF	TGTGCCAGCAGGACAGACAGGGCGATCACCTACGAGCAGTACTTC
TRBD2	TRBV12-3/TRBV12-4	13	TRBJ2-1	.	CASSFASGYEQFF	TGTGCCAGCAGTTTTGCTAGCGGCTATGAGCAGTTCTTC
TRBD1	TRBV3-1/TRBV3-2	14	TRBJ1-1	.	CASSHRGRSTEAFF	TGTGCCAGCAGCCACAGGGGGCGGTCCACTGAAGCTTTCTTT
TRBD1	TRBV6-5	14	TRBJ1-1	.	CASSIEGARTEAFF	TGTGCCAGCAGCATTGAGGGGGCTAGGACTGAAGCTTTCTTT
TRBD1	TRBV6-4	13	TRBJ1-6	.	CASSARGDSPLHF	TGTGCCAGCAGTGCCAGGGGGGATTCACCCCTCCACTTT
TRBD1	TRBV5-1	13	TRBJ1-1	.	CASSGTGDTEAFF	TGCGCCAGCAGCGGTACAGGGGACACTGAAGCTTTCTTT
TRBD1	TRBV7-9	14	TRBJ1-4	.	CASSPRTGGEKLFF	TGTGCCAGCAGCCCCAGGACAGGCGGGGAAAAACTGTTTTTT
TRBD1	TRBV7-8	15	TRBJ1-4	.	CASSSGQGGNEKLFF	TGTGCCAGCAGCTCGGGACAGGGGGGAAATGAAAAACTGTTTTTT
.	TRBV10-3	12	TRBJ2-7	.	CAISGTDYEQYF	TGTGCCATCAGTGGGACAGATTACGAGCAGTACTTC
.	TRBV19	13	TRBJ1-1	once	CASMTGVNTEAFF	TGTGCCAGTATGACAGGAGTGAACACTGAAGCTTTCTTT
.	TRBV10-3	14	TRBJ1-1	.	CASSRDIPNTEAFF	TGTGCCAGCTCCCGGGACATCCCAAACACTGAAGCTTTCTTT
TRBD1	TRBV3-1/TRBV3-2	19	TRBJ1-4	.	CASSQDLEGFTGAGGELFF	TGTGCCAGCAGCCAAGATCTTGAGGGATTTACAGGAGCAGGGGGCGAACTGTTTTTT
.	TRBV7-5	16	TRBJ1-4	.	CVRSASRGKVNEKLFF	TGTGTCAGAAGCGCCTCTCGAGGGAAGGTCAATGAAAAACTGTTTTTT
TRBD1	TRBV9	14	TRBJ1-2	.	CATSRGTANYGYTF	TGTGCCACCTCGAGGGGGACAGCTAACTATGGCTACACCTTC
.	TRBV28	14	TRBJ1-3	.	CASSPPRSGNTIYF	TGTGCCAGCAGTCCCCCCCGCTCTGGAAACACCATATATTTT
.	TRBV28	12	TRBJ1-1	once	CASSLPGTEAFF	TGTGCCAGCAGTTTACCGGGGACTGAAGCTTTCTTT
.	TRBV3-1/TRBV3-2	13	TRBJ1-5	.	CATGDKSNQPQHF	TGTGCCACCGGTGACAAGAGCAATCAGCCCCAGCATTTT
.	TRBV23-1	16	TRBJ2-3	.	CASSREEGEDTDTQYF	TGCGCCAGCAGCCGGGAGGAGGGGGAAGACACAGATACGCAGTATTTT
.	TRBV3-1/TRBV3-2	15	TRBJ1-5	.	CASSGTPYSNQPQHF	TGTGCCAGCAGCGGGACACCGTATAGCAATCAGCCCCAGCATTTT
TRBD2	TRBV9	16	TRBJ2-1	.	CASSVKGRAASNEQFF	TGTGCCAGCAGCGTAAAGGGGAGGGCCGCGAGCAATGAGCAGTTCTTC
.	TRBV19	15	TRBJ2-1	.	CASSKGMSSYNEQFF	TGTGCCAGTAGTAAGGGGATGAGCTCCTACAATGAGCAGTTCTTC
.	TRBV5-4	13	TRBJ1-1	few	CASSPPGETEAFF	TGTGCCAGCAGCCCGCCGGGGGAAACTGAAGCTTTCTTT
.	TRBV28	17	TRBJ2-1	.	CASSYVRGLSAYNEQFF	TGTGCCAGCAGCTACGTTCGGGGACTCTCGGCCTACAATGAGCAGTTCTTC
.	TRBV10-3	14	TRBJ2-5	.	CAISDDSGSKTQYF	TGTGCCATCAGTGATGACTCAGGGTCGAAGACCCAGTACTTC
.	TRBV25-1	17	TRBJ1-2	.	CASSEGFGHRGYYGYTF	TGTGCCAGCAGTGAAGGTTTTGGACACCGAGGATACTATGGCTACACCTTC
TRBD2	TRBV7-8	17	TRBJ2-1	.	CASSPRSGGSSYNEQFF	TGTGCCAGCAGCCCTCGAAGCGGGGGGAGCTCCTACAATGAGCAGTTCTTC
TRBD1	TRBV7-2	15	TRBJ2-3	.	CASSSGQTSTDTQYF	TGTGCCAGCAGCTCGGGACAGACTAGCACAGATACGCAGTATTTT
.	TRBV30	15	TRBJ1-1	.	CAWTQGGAADTEAFF	TGTGCCTGGACCCAGGGAGGGGCGGCGGACACTGAAGCTTTCTTT
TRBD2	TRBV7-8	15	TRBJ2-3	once	CASSLVGGATDTQYF	TGTGCCAGCAGCTTAGTCGGGGGGGCAACAGATACGCAGTATTTT
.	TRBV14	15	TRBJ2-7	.	CASSPDSRARNEQYF	TGTGCCAGCAGTCCCGATAGCAGGGCGAGGAACGAGCAGTACTTC
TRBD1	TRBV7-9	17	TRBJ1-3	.	CASSPATGPISGNTIYF	TGTGCCAGCAGCCCAGCGACAGGGCCCATCTCTGGAAACACCATATATTTT
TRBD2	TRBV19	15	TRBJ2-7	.	CASTRTSGVRGEQYF	TGTGCCAGTACCCGGACTAGCGGGGTACGGGGGGAGCAGTACTTC
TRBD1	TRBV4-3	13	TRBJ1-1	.	CASSGTGSTEAFF	TGCGCCAGCTCCGGGACAGGGAGCACTGAAGCTTTCTTT
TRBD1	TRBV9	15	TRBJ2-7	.	CASSVGGQGGYEQYF	TGTGCCAGCAGCGTAGGGGGACAGGGTGGCTACGAGCAGTACTTC
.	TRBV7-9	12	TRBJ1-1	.	CASSFDPVEAFF	TGTGCCAGCAGCTTCGATCCAGTTGAAGCTTTCTTT
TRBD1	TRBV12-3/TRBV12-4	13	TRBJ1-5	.	CASSDRETRPQHF	TGTGCCAGTTCGGACAGGGAAACGCGGCCCCAGCATTTT
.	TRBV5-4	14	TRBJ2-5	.	CASSPEGGQETQYF	TGTGCCAGCAGCCCCGAAGGGGGCCAAGAGACCCAGTACTTC
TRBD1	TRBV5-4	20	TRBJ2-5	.	CASSSAPLAPGQGYQETQYF	TGTGCCAGCAGCTCCGCCCCACTAGCACCGGGACAGGGGTACCAAGAGACCCAGTACTTC
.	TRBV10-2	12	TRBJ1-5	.	CASSDPGQPQHF	TGCGCCAGCAGTGATCCGGGTCAGCCCCAGCATTTT
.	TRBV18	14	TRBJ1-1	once	CASSQSTLNTEAFF	TGTGCCAGCTCCCAATCGACACTGAACACTGAAGCTTTCTTT
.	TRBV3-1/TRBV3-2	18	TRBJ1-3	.	CASSPLGQGSYSGNTIYF	TGTGCCAGCAGCCCCTTAGGGCAGGGATCGTACTCTGGAAACACCATATATTTT
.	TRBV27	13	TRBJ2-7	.	CASSWASSYEQYF	TGTGCCAGCAGTTGGGCGAGCTCCTACGAGCAGTACTTC
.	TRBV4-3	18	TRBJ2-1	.	CASSQDLGAWGRNNEQFF	TGCGCCAGCAGCCAAGATTTGGGGGCCTGGGGTAGGAACAATGAGCAGTTCTTC
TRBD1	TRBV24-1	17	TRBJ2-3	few	CATSPPPWTGGSDTQYF	TGTGCCACCAGTCCACCACCCTGGACAGGGGGATCAGATACGCAGTATTTT
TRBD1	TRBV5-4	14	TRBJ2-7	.	CASSLGTGGNEQYF	TGTGCCAGCAGCCTCGGGACAGGGGGAAACGAGCAGTACTTC
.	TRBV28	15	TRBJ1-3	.	CASSFGGTSGNTIYF	TGTGCCAGCAGTTTCGGGGGGACCTCTGGAAACACCATATATTTT